Following are 24 T cell receptor beta chains from one sample sequenced in a study of blood T cell repertoires in COVID-19. Repertoires were generated with immunoSEQ multiplex PCR, while TCRdb's copy carries only in-frame clones and drops some. The sample shows some 150,000 clones, 88% of them seen only once. The sample consisted of peripheral blood. These receptors all come from a man between 50 and 59 years old with active or convalescent COVID-19.

The chain joins TRBV7-2 to TRBJ1-1; 7 bases are a match to TRBD1. V was clipped by 2 bases and J by 6 bases; unmatched bases: 9. CDR1 and CDR2 (germline): SGHTA, FQGNSA. CDR3 length: 15 amino acids. The DNA of the CDR3 is TGTGCCAGCAGCTTAAAATCTGGACAGGCCCCTGAAGCTTTCTTT. Protein: CASSLKSGQAPEAFF.

The rearrangement joins TRBV7-6 to TRBJ2-4, with TRBD2 matching 7 bases. This CDR3 spans 15 amino acids. V was clipped by 1 base and J by 8 bases; unmatched bases: 8. CDR1 and CDR2 from the germline V gene are SGHVS and FNYEAQ. CDR3 in amino acids: CASSLGVTSRDIQYF. The DNA of the CDR3 is TGTGCCAGCAGCTTAGGGGTGACTAGCCGTGACATTCAGTACTTC.

The CDR3 sequence is CASSSGQGSETQYF. CDR3 in DNA: TGCGCCAGCAGCTCGGGACAGGGGTCCGAGACCCAGTACTTC. This chain connects TRBV5-1 to TRBJ2-5; 10 bases fit TRBD1. Losses at the gene ends were 3 bases for V and 5 bases for J; bases not matched to a gene: 4. The CDR3 has 14 amino acids. The germline V gene encodes CDR1 SGHRS and CDR2 YFSETQ.

This chain joins TRBV6-2 or TRBV6-3 and TRBJ2-5, with a weak D call TRBD2 (5 bases). The CDR3 runs to 13 residues. V was cut by 5 bases and J by 2 bases, with 9 bases left in between. Germline loops: CDR1 MNHEY, CDR2 SVGEGT. The CDR3 nucleotides are TGTGCCAGCAGTAAACCGGGACAAGAGACCCAGTACTTC. Amino acid sequence: CASSKPGQETQYF.

This chain links TRBV11-3 with TRBJ1-5, with no clear D. The CDR3 consists of 13 residues. V lost 5 bases and J 7 bases, leaving 12 bases between the germline ends. The germline V gene has CDR1 SGHNT and CDR2 YENEEA. CDR3 sequence reads: CASSPPRVQPQHF. CDR3 DNA sequence: TGTGCCAGCAGCCCGCCGCGGGTCCAGCCCCAGCATTTT.

The rearrangement uses TRBV28 and TRBJ2-1, with 10 bases that match TRBD2. The germline gives CDR1 MDHEN, CDR2 SYDVKM. J lost 7 bases, V lost 1 base, and 7 bases had no gene match. The CDR3 contains 16 residues. The CDR3 DNA reads as TGTGCCAGCAGTTTATACACAGCGGGAGGGCCAAATGAGCAGTTCTTC. Translated: CASSLYTAGGPNEQFF.

V gene TRBV29-1 combines with J gene TRBJ2-2; 10 nucleotides agree with TRBD2. Germline CDR1 SQVTM, CDR2 ANQGSEA. This CDR3 spans 15 amino acids. Unmatched junction bases numbered 5, after V lost 4 bases and J lost 3 bases. The CDR3 protein is CSVASGSGYTGELFF. DNA of the CDR3: TGCAGCGTTGCTAGCGGGAGTGGGTACACCGGGGAGCTGTTTTTT.

This chain connects TRBV18 to TRBJ2-7, with D perhaps TRBD1 (5 bases). Trimming pared 3 bases from V and 5 bases from J, leaving 14 bases between. This CDR3 spans 14 amino acids. Looked up from germline, CDR1 is KGHSH and CDR2 is LQKENI. In DNA, the CDR3 is TGTGCCAGCTCACCGGGGCTAGGGGTTGACGAGCAGTACTTC. Its translation: CASSPGLGVDEQYF.

V is TRBV9 and J is TRBJ1-2, with 7 positions matching TRBD1. The V gene end was trimmed by 2 bases and the J gene end by 6 bases; junction bases not matched to a gene: 4. This CDR3 has 13 amino acids. Germline CDR1 and CDR2: SGDLS and YYNGEE. This CDR3 is CASSVGDRDGYTF. As DNA, the CDR3 is TGTGCCAGCAGCGTTGGGGACAGAGATGGCTACACCTTC.

J is TRBJ1-4 and V is TRBV25-1; 7 bases are a match to TRBD1. With V trimmed by 6 bases and J by 6 bases, 7 bases remained unmatched. This CDR3 spans 14 amino acids. Germline V gene sequence: CDR1 MGHDK, CDR2 SYGVNS. The CDR3 sequence is CASRSQGVYEKLFF. The CDR3 DNA is TGTGCCAGCAGGTCCCAGGGGGTTTATGAAAAACTGTTTTTT.

The chain recombines TRBV18 with TRBJ1-6; 7 bases agree with TRBD1. In germline, CDR1 is KGHSH, CDR2 LQKENI. Trimming removed 5 bases from V and 8 bases from J; junction bases left unmatched: 6. The CDR3 has 14 amino acids. CDR3 DNA: TGTGCCAGCTCAACTCAAGACAGGGATTCACCCCTCCACTTT. It encodes CASSTQDRDSPLHF. The full variable domain, its missing parts supplied by reference TRBV18 and TRBJ1-6, is NAGVMQNPRHLVRRRGQEARLRCSPMKGHSHVYWYRQLPEEGLKFMVYLQKENIIDESGMPKERFSAEFPKEGPSILRIQQVVRGDSAAYFCASSTQDRDSPLHFGNGTRLTVT.

This chain uses TRBV28 with TRBJ2-7; a weak D match, TRBD2 (6 bases). V gave up 7 bases and J gave up 0 bases, with 13 bases separating them. CDR1 is MDHEN and CDR2 is SYDVKM in the germline V gene. The CDR3 spans 14 residues. CDR3 in DNA: TGTGCCAGCAACCGGGACTTGAGCTCCTACGAGCAGTACTTC. Translation gives CASNRDLSSYEQYF.

This clone was counted a single time. This rearrangement joins TRBV9 to TRBJ2-5; TRBD2 agrees at 8 bases. Trimming cost V 3 bases and J 2 bases; bases outside gene matches: 3. CDR3 length equals 14 residues. Germline CDR1 is SGDLS and CDR2 is YYNGEE. CDR3 DNA: TGTGCCAGCAGCGGGTTAGCGGGACAAGAGACCCAGTACTTC. Encoded protein: CASSGLAGQETQYF.

The CDR3 loop is CASSSGQGETQYF. In nucleotides, the CDR3 is TGTGCCAGCAGCTCGGGACAGGGGGAGACCCAGTACTTC. This sequence joins TRBV7-2 and TRBJ2-5; TRBD1 matches at 10 bases. The CDR3 runs 13 residues. The V gene's germline CDR1 is SGHTA and CDR2 FQGNSA. V shed 4 bases and J 5 bases; nucleotides not matched to a gene: 1. Full variable domain (outside the CDR3, taken from reference TRBV7-2 and TRBJ2-5): GAGVSQSPSNKVTEKGKDVELRCDPISGHTALYWYRQSLGQGLEFLIYFQGNSAPDKSGLPSDRFSAERTGGSVSTLTIQRTQQEDSAVYLCASSSGQGETQYFGPGTRLLVL.

The chain joins TRBV6-5 to TRBJ2-1; the match to TRBD2 covers 11 bases. Unmatched junction bases numbered 1, after V lost 6 bases and J lost 6 bases. Germline CDR1 is MNHEY and CDR2 is SVGAGI. The CDR3 is 13 amino acids. The CDR3 nucleotides read TGTGCCAGCAGGACTAGCGGGACCAATGAGCAGTTCTTC. As protein: CASRTSGTNEQFF.

V and J are TRBV5-1 and TRBJ2-7; tentatively, D is TRBD1 (6 bases). V lost 7 bases, J lost 0 bases, and 17 bases lay in between. Germline V lookup: CDR1 SGHRS, CDR2 YFSETQ. The CDR3 extends over 15 amino acids. The CDR3 DNA reads TGCGCCAGCGGGATCGGGACAATAAGCTCCTACGAGCAGTACTTC. Protein product: CASGIGTISSYEQYF.

The V and J genes are TRBV14 and TRBJ1-6, with a tentative D call TRBD1 (5 bases). CDR3 length equals 14 residues. CDR1 is SGHDN and CDR2 is FVKESK in the germline V gene. V shed 0 bases and J shed 12 bases, with 12 bases lying between them. This CDR3 is CASSQEAGLGPLHF. The CDR3 nucleotides are TGTGCCAGCAGCCAAGAGGCAGGGTTGGGACCCCTCCACTTT.

This chain links TRBV10-3 with TRBJ2-7; 8 nucleotides line up with TRBD2. The germline V gene encodes CDR1 ENHRY and CDR2 SYGVKD. The ends lost 3 bases at V and 1 base at J; junction bases unmatched: 5. CDR3 length: 15 residues. CDR3 amino acids: CAISDPTSGSYEQYF. CDR3 bases: TGTGCCATCAGTGATCCCACTAGCGGATCCTACGAGCAGTACTTC.

The V gene is TRBV27, the J gene TRBJ1-2; TRBD1 agrees at 8 bases. Germline V gene lookup returns CDR1 MNHEY and CDR2 SMNVEV (reference sequence). The CDR3 length is 13 residues. V lost 10 bases, J lost 5 bases, and 9 bases stayed unmatched. The CDR3 loop reads CATRRTGMYGYTF. As DNA, the CDR3 is TGTGCCACCAGAAGGACAGGGATGTATGGCTACACCTTC.

This chain joins TRBV11-2 and TRBJ2-7; 11 nucleotides match TRBD2. The CDR3 is made up of 16 amino acids. Germline CDR1 is SGHAT and CDR2 is FQNNGV. V lost 5 bases and J lost 3; bases outside the gene matches: 9. CDR3 in amino acids: CASSPTSGVIVYEQYF. DNA of the CDR3: TGTGCCAGCAGCCCGACTAGCGGGGTGATCGTCTACGAGCAGTACTTC. Combining the CDR3 with reference TRBV11-2 and TRBJ2-7 gives the whole variable domain EAGVAQSPRYKIIEKRQSVAFWCNPISGHATLYWYQQILGQGPKLLIQFQNNGVVDDSQLPKDRFSAERLKGVDSTLKIQPAKLEDSAVYLCASSPTSGVIVYEQYFGPGTRLTVT.

The chain has TRBV19 and TRBJ1-2; D is unresolved. Trimming left V 4 bases short and J 0 bases short, with 6 bases between. The CDR3 length is 13 residues. Germline CDR1 and CDR2: LNHDA and SQIVND (reference sequence). The CDR3 reads CASSTPANYGYTF. For the CDR3, the DNA is TGTGCCAGTAGTACCCCGGCTAACTATGGCTACACCTTC.

This clone was seen more than once but under ten times. This rearrangement joins TRBV2 to TRBJ2-7; D unresolved. The CDR3 contains 11 residues. The germline CDR1 and CDR2 sequences are SNHLY and FYNNEI. V dropped 3 bases and J dropped 4 bases, with 4 bases sitting between them. The CDR3 region is CASSDGYEQYF. For the CDR3, the DNA is TGTGCCAGCAGTGACGGGTACGAGCAGTACTTC.

The V gene is TRBV28, the J gene TRBJ1-4; 7 bases line up with TRBD1. The CDR3 has 18 residues. Germline loops: CDR1 MDHEN, CDR2 SYDVKM. J lost 0 bases, V lost 4 bases, and 11 bases had no gene match. CDR3 loop: CASSSGQVAISTNEKLFF. The DNA of the CDR3 is TGTGCCAGCAGTTCAGGACAGGTGGCGATTTCAACTAATGAAAAACTGTTTTTT.

The V and J genes are TRBV4-2 and TRBJ2-1; D gene ambiguous. The CDR3 length is 12 residues. V was clipped by 2 bases and J by 8 bases, with 7 bases between them. Germline V gene lookup returns CDR1 LGHNA and CDR2 YNFKEQ. The DNA for the CDR3 is TGTGCCAGCAGCCAAACTTACGATGAGCAGTTCTTC. Translation gives CASSQTYDEQFF.